Reported below is one TCR beta chain. The target antigen is unknown. The CDR3 runs 14 residues. Germline loops: CDR1 LNHDA, CDR2 SQIVND (reference sequence). Trimming stripped 4 bases from V and 3 bases from J, with 10 bases between. This sample stems from a study of blood T cells in healthy people across ages. Study-wide results and caveats: While age rose, TCR beta diversity per million T cells dropped in a roughly linear way.

A sample-barcoded 5' primer and a J-beta primer mix were used in a second PCR of roughly 7 to 11 cycles. TCRdb reanalysed the 5' RACE reads using MiXCR and keeps one entry per CDR3 protein. The table includes 600,000 to 1,000,000 distinct CDR3 sequences, 20% to 25% detected once. These data are also associated with another study on T cells of mothers and their children. From that study: The shaping of TCR recombination output by thymic selection is similar in related and unrelated pairs. Related mother-child pairs shared slightly more overlap than unrelated pairs, but the difference was non-significant.

The receptor was isolated from a boy aged 5-17 years in good health. Sequencing was carried out using blood. The V gene is TRBV19, the J gene TRBJ1-5; D is perhaps TRBD1 (6 bases). In nucleotides, the CDR3 is TGTGCCAGTAGTACCTCAGGGGACAATCAGCCCCAGCATTTT. Translating it yields CASSTSGDNQPQHF.